These 30 T cell receptor beta chains were sequenced from one sample in a study of cytomegalovirus exposure and HLA in healthy donors. PCR employed 60 Vbeta and 13 Jbeta primers. The protocol was immunoSEQ multiplex PCR, while the TCRdb copy is restricted to in-frame clones and leaves out a portion. The sample includes approximately 210,000 clones, 70% to 80% of them seen just once. The sequenced sample consisted of PBMCs. Every receptor here comes from a male donor in good health and CMV-seropositive.

This chain links TRBV6-5 with TRBJ1-3; D perhaps matches TRBD1 (5 bases). The CDR3 has 11 amino acids. CDR1 and CDR2 (germline): MNHEY, SVGAGI. Between the trimmed V and J ends, which lost 8 bases and 4 bases, there was a span of 6 bases. The CDR3 is CASGGGNTIYF. Written as DNA, the CDR3 is TGTGCCAGCGGGGGGGGAAACACCATATATTTT.

The chain uses TRBV18 and TRBJ1-6; a weak D match, TRBD1 (5 bases). Trimming shortened V by 4 bases and J by 8 bases, and 9 bases separated the two germline ends. The V gene's germline CDR1 is KGHSH and CDR2 LQKENI. The CDR3 totals 13 residues. CDR3 sequence reads: CASSLDRDSPLHF. The CDR3 DNA reads TGTGCCAGCTCACTCGACAGAGATTCACCCCTCCACTTT.

The rearrangement links TRBV7-2 to TRBJ2-1; TRBD2 agrees at 8 bases. V was pared by 5 bases and J by 2 bases, with 2 bases of the junction left unmatched. From germline, CDR1 is SGHTA and CDR2 FQGNSA. This CDR3 has 14 residues. DNA of the CDR3: TGTGCCAGCAGCAGTAGCGGGACCTACAATGAGCAGTTCTTC. Its protein is CASSSSGTYNEQFF.

The chain couples TRBV4-3 to TRBJ1-6, with TRBD1 matching over 9 bases. Germline CDR1 and CDR2: LGHNA and YSLEER. J gave up 9 bases and V 1 base, and 7 bases lay outside the gene matches. This CDR3 is built from 16 residues. CDR3 protein: CASSQARDREASPLHF. The DNA of the CDR3 is TGCGCCAGCAGCCAAGCGCGGGACAGGGAGGCTTCACCCCTCCACTTT.

On this clone itself: Other DNA sequences in this specimen translate into the identical CDR3. The genes are TRBV6-1 and TRBJ1-6; no definite D call. Trimming left V 3 bases short and J 0 bases short, with 3 bases between. Per germline, CDR1 MNHNS and CDR2 SASEGT. This CDR3 spans 14 amino acids. CDR3 nucleotides: TGTGCCAGCAGTGAGAGCTCCTATAATTCACCCCTCCACTTT. This encodes CASSESSYNSPLHF.

The rearrangement links TRBV2 to TRBJ2-7; 12 bases match TRBD1. The CDR3 consists of 14 residues. CDR1 and CDR2 (germline): SNHLY, FYNNEI. Losses at the gene ends were 6 bases for V and 6 bases for J; bases not matched to a gene: 6. The CDR3 sequence: CASRRGTGGIEQYF. The CDR3 nucleotides are TGTGCCAGCAGGAGGGGGACAGGGGGCATCGAGCAGTACTTC.

The chain employs TRBV19 and TRBJ1-1, with 11 bases identical to TRBD1. CDR3 length: 16 amino acids. The V gene's germline CDR1 is LNHDA and CDR2 SQIVND (reference sequence). V was clipped by 8 bases and J by 4 bases; unmatched bases: 12. The CDR3 sequence is CASSLGTGGVSTEAFF. The CDR3 nucleotides are TGTGCCAGTTCCCTCGGGACAGGGGGTGTTAGCACTGAAGCTTTCTTT. Using reference TRBV19 and TRBJ1-1 for the parts outside the CDR3, the full variable domain is DGGITQSPKYLFRKEGQNVTLSCEQNLNHDAMYWYRQDPGQGLRLIYYSQIVNDFQKGDIAEGYSVSREKKESFPLTVTSAQKNPTAFYLCASSLGTGGVSTEAFFGQGTRLTVV.

The genes are TRBV9 and TRBJ2-5, with D tentatively TRBD2 (6 bases). In germline, CDR1 is SGDLS, CDR2 YYNGEE. The CDR3 loop spans 14 amino acids. V was cut by 2 bases and J by 2 bases, with 10 bases left in between. CDR3 DNA: TGTGCCAGCAGCGTTAGCGGATTACAAGAGACCCAGTACTTC. It encodes CASSVSGLQETQYF.

Note on this clone: Other DNA variants within this sample encode the same CDR3. The V gene is TRBV15, the J gene TRBJ1-2; D might be TRBD1 (5 bases). The CDR3 is 17 residues long. Germline V CDR1 and CDR2: LNHNV, YYDKDF (reference sequence). Trimming removed 0 bases from V and 8 bases from J, with 22 bases in between. CDR3 region: CATSREGRATGVYGYTF. The CDR3 DNA is TGTGCCACCAGCAGAGAGGGCAGGGCGACGGGGGTCTACGGCTACACCTTC. The full variable domain, with the rest looked up from reference TRBV15 and TRBJ1-2, is DAMVIQNPRYQVTQFGKPVTLSCSQTLNHNVMYWYQQKSSQAPKLLFHYYDKDFNNEADTPDNFQSRRPNTSFCFLDIRSPGLGDTAMYLCATSREGRATGVYGYTFGSGTRLTVV.

The chain links TRBV2 to TRBJ1-5; D is unresolved. Germline CDR1 SNHLY, CDR2 FYNNEI. There are 14 residues in the CDR3. Trimming pared 0 bases from V and 0 bases from J, leaving 3 bases between. CDR3 nucleotide sequence: TGTGCCAGCAGTGAAGCCAATAGCAATCAGCCCCAGCATTTT. Protein sequence: CASSEANSNQPQHF. Combining the CDR3 with reference TRBV2 and TRBJ1-5 gives the whole variable domain EPEVTQTPSHQVTQMGQEVILRCVPISNHLYFYWYRQILGQKVEFLVSFYNNEISEKSEIFDDQFSVERPDGSNFTLKIRSTKLEDSAMYFCASSEANSNQPQHFGDGTRLSIL.

The chain uses TRBV18 and TRBJ1-3; possibly TRBD1 for D (6 bases). CDR1 and CDR2 from the germline V gene are KGHSH and LQKENI. V was cut by 1 base and J by 0 bases, with 16 bases left in between. The CDR3 loop spans 18 amino acids. This chain's CDR3 is CASSPRGRGQFSGNTIYF. The CDR3 region has the DNA TGTGCCAGCTCACCACGCGGGAGGGGACAATTCTCTGGAAACACCATATATTTT.

This clone showed up just a few times. V gene TRBV5-1 combines with J gene TRBJ2-3, with D maybe TRBD2 (5 bases). This CDR3 contains 14 residues. Trimming removed 6 bases at V and 3 bases at J, with 14 bases between. CDR1 is SGHRS and CDR2 is YFSETQ in the germline V gene. CDR3 sequence: CASTPPGGTDTQYF. The CDR3 nucleotides read TGCGCCAGCACCCCCCCGGGCGGGACAGATACGCAGTATTTT.

Worth noting for this clone: Other DNA sequences of this sample code for an identical CDR3. The rearrangement joins TRBV20-1 to TRBJ2-7, with D perhaps TRBD2 (5 bases). The germline V gene encodes CDR1 DFQATT and CDR2 SNEGSKA (reference sequence). V shed 5 bases and J shed 4 bases, with 6 bases lying between them. CDR3 size: 10 residues. Here the CDR3 DNA reads TGCAGTGCTTGGACTTACGAGCAGTACTTC. Translated, it gives CSAWTYEQYF.

The V and J genes are TRBV30 and TRBJ1-6, with 7 bases lining up with TRBD1. This CDR3 comprises 14 residues. Unmatched junction bases numbered 8, after V lost 3 bases and J lost 9 bases. Germline CDR1 is GTSNPN and CDR2 is SVGIG (reference sequence). The CDR3 loop reads CAWRPGGQGSPLHF. Here the CDR3 DNA reads TGTGCCTGGAGGCCAGGGGGGCAGGGTTCACCCCTCCACTTT. Full variable domain (outside the CDR3, taken from reference TRBV30 and TRBJ1-6): SQTIHQWPATLVQPVGSPLSLECTVEGTSNPNLYWYRQAAGRGLQLLFYSVGIGQISSEVPQNLSASRPQDRQFILSSKKLLLSDSGFYLCAWRPGGQGSPLHFGNGTRLTVT.

CDR3 amino acids: CASRLADNYNEQFF. CDR3 sequence (DNA): TGTGCCAGCCGCCTAGCGGACAACTACAATGAGCAGTTCTTC. The chain employs TRBV7-9 and TRBJ2-1, with 7 bases fitting TRBD2. Trimming took 8 bases from V and 3 from J; bases not matched to a gene: 7. Per the germline V gene, CDR1 is SEHNR and CDR2 is FQNEAQ (reference sequence). The CDR3 contains 14 residues.

With respect to this clone: Its ends do not fully match the called genes, so a read error is possible. V is TRBV29-1 and J is TRBJ2-3, with TRBD2 matching 10 bases. This CDR3 region has 14 residues. Germline V gene data show CDR1 as SQVTM and CDR2 as ANQGSEA. CDR3 protein: CSVVLAGEADAQYF. The CDR3, as DNA: TGCAGCGTTGTTCTAGCGGGGGAGGCAGATGCGCAGTATTTT.

The chain joins TRBV5-1 to TRBJ2-7; 7 bases align to TRBD2. CDR3 length: 15 amino acids. The ends lost 0 bases at V and 2 bases at J; junction bases unmatched: 5. The V gene's germline CDR1 is SGHRS and CDR2 YFSETQ. CDR3 nucleotides: TGCGCCAGCAGCTTGGCCGGGACTAACGCCTACGAGCAGTACTTC. It encodes CASSLAGTNAYEQYF.

The rearrangement joins TRBV9 to TRBJ1-1; D is unresolved. V lost 0 bases and J lost 1, with 7 bases in between. The germline V gene encodes CDR1 SGDLS and CDR2 YYNGEE. The CDR3 runs 14 residues. The CDR3: CASSVGRENTEAFF. DNA of the CDR3: TGTGCCAGCAGCGTAGGGCGGGAGAACACTGAAGCTTTCTTT.

The chain is built from TRBV19 and TRBJ2-5, with 8 positions matching TRBD1. V gave up 6 bases and J gave up 5 bases; unmatched junction bases: 8. CDR1 is LNHDA, CDR2 SQIVND, per germline (reference sequence). CDR3 length: 14 amino acids. The CDR3 coding sequence is TGTGCCAGTAGCAATAGGACAGGGAGGGAGACCCAGTACTTC. This sequence encodes CASSNRTGRETQYF.

The chain is built from TRBV2 and TRBJ1-5, with 10 nucleotides matching TRBD1. The V and J ends lost 6 bases and 1 base, in that order; junction bases with no gene match: 3. This CDR3 contains 15 residues. Germline V lookup: CDR1 SNHLY, CDR2 FYNNEI. The CDR3 loop is CASSTTGGSNQPQHF. Here the CDR3 DNA reads TGTGCCAGCAGCACGACAGGGGGCAGCAATCAGCCCCAGCATTTT.

The chain employs TRBV5-1 and TRBJ2-1; 9 bases are a match to TRBD2. With 4 bases clipped from V and 4 bases from J, the junction kept 6 bases outside the gene matches. The CDR3 runs to 15 residues. Germline V gene lookup returns CDR1 SGHRS and CDR2 YFSETQ. CDR3 amino acids: CASSPRGGFYNEQFF. CDR3 sequence (DNA): TGCGCCAGCAGCCCGCGGGGGGGCTTTTACAATGAGCAGTTCTTC.

V gene TRBV7-2 combines with J gene TRBJ1-5; D perhaps matches TRBD1 (5 bases). V was clipped by 1 base and J by 5 bases, with 12 bases between them. The CDR3 totals 15 residues. The germline gives CDR1 SGHTA, CDR2 FQGNSA. This CDR3 is CASSLVGQVDQPQHF. The CDR3 bases are TGTGCCAGCAGCTTAGTTGGACAAGTGGATCAGCCCCAGCATTTT.

V is TRBV6-5 and J is TRBJ1-2; 9 bases line up with TRBD1. The CDR3 is made up of 13 amino acids. Germline V gene data show CDR1 as MNHEY and CDR2 as SVGAGI. V lost 5 bases to trimming and J lost 4 bases; unmatched junction nucleotides: 2. The chain's CDR3 is CASSKDRGYGYTF. The CDR3 bases are TGTGCCAGCAGTAAGGACAGGGGCTATGGCTACACCTTC.

The V gene is TRBV30, the J gene TRBJ1-1; tentatively, D is TRBD1 (6 bases). The germline V and J ends were trimmed by 2 bases and 8 bases, with 9 bases remaining between them. CDR1 is GTSNPN and CDR2 is SVGIG in the germline V gene (reference sequence). This CDR3 has 11 amino acids. CDR3 in DNA: TGTGCCTGGAGTCGTGACAGGGAAGCTTTCTTT. Translated: CAWSRDREAFF.

The rearrangement uses TRBV10-2 and TRBJ2-3, with 11 positions matching TRBD2. This CDR3 contains 14 residues. Germline CDR1 is WSHSY and CDR2 is SAAADI. Trimming at V came to 5 bases and at J to 3 bases, leaving 1 base not matched to a gene. The CDR3 nucleotides are TGCGCCAGCAGTTTAGCGGGAGGGACAGATACGCAGTATTTT. It is translated as CASSLAGGTDTQYF.

This clone was found a few times. This rearrangement joins TRBV7-6 to TRBJ2-7; 8 bases map to TRBD1. V gave up 4 bases and J gave up 4 bases; unmatched junction bases: 15. The CDR3 spans 17 residues. Per germline, CDR1 SGHVS and CDR2 FNYEAQ. CDR3 nucleotide sequence: TGTGCCAGCAGCTCCCCTGGCAAGCAGGGGGCGGCATACGAGCAGTACTTC. Protein sequence: CASSSPGKQGAAYEQYF.

The chain uses TRBV5-4 and TRBJ1-5; weak D call: TRBD1 (5 bases). V dropped 2 bases and J dropped 4 bases, with 10 bases sitting between them. This CDR3 has 14 amino acids. CDR1 and CDR2 from the germline V gene are SGHNT and YYREEE (reference sequence). CDR3 nucleotide sequence: TGTGCCAGCAGCTTAGGGGCTGGGAATCAGCCCCAGCATTTT. It yields the protein CASSLGAGNQPQHF.

Of note for this clone: The sample has other DNA sequences that encode this CDR3 too. The chain combines TRBV18 with TRBJ1-3; perhaps TRBD1 as D (5 bases). This CDR3 region has 15 residues. V lost 3 bases, J lost 2 bases, and 11 bases lay in between. In germline, CDR1 is KGHSH, CDR2 LQKENI. The CDR3 here is CASSPRQGTGNTIYF. CDR3 DNA sequence: TGTGCCAGCTCACCCCGGCAGGGAACTGGAAACACCATATATTTT.

The rearrangement uses TRBV6-1 and TRBJ2-7; TRBD1 is a possible D gene (5 bases). V lost 2 bases and J lost 4, with 6 bases in between. CDR3 length: 12 residues. CDR1 is MNHNS and CDR2 is SASEGT in the germline V gene. CDR3 nucleotides: TGTGCCAGCAGTGAACCAGGGTACGAGCAGTACTTC. Amino acids: CASSEPGYEQYF.

Remarks on this clone: The junction departs from the called germline gene at one end, perhaps through a read error. In the same sample, other DNA sequences code for this CDR3. The DNA of the CDR3 is TGTGCCAGTAGTTCGTCAGGGGGCTTTCGGCCCCAGCATTTT. Translating it yields CASSSSGGFRPQHF. The chain has TRBV28 and TRBJ1-5, with 8 bases identical to TRBD1. CDR3 length: 14 amino acids. The germline V gene encodes CDR1 MDHEN and CDR2 SYDVKM.